The 31 T cell receptor beta chains presented below share a single source sample, sequenced in a study of T cell changes during pregnancy in multiple sclerosis. The assay was immunoSEQ multiplex PCR, and TCRdb's table has in-frame clones only and misses some. The sample has approximately 35,000 clones, around 92% seen once. The specimen was PBMCs (not recorded whether the cells were cultured). These receptors were taken from a female donor with multiple sclerosis, enrolled in a pregnancy study.

The rearrangement joins TRBV5-1 to TRBJ1-1; 7 bases are a match to TRBD1. Trimming cost V 0 bases and J 1 base; bases outside gene matches: 3. Germline V gene lookup returns CDR1 SGHRS and CDR2 YFSETQ. The CDR3 has 15 residues. CDR3 coding DNA: TGCGCCAGCAGCTTGGAAGGGGACAGGAACACTGAAGCTTTCTTT. Translation gives CASSLEGDRNTEAFF.

The V call is TRBV29-1, the J call TRBJ1-3, with TRBD1 matching 9 bases. CDR1 is SQVTM, CDR2 ANQGSEA, per germline. The ends lost 6 bases at V and 0 bases at J; junction bases unmatched: 9. CDR3 length equals 16 residues. The CDR3: CSVSSRDRDSGNTIYF. Here the CDR3 DNA reads TGCAGCGTATCATCCCGGGACAGGGACTCTGGAAACACCATATATTTT.

This chain links TRBV28 with TRBJ1-5, with TRBD1 matching 7 bases. The V gene's germline CDR1 is MDHEN and CDR2 SYDVKM. This CDR3 contains 15 residues. With 1 base clipped from V and 4 bases from J, the junction kept 4 bases outside the gene matches. CDR3 nucleotides: TGTGCCAGCAGTTTATCGGGACAGATTAATCAGCCCCAGCATTTT. It yields the protein CASSLSGQINQPQHF. Together with reference TRBV28 and TRBJ1-5, the CDR3 gives the full variable domain: DVKVTQSSRYLVKRTGEKVFLECVQDMDHENMFWYRQDPGLGLRLIYFSYDVKMKEKGDIPEGYSVSREKKERFSLILESASTNQTSMYLCASSLSGQINQPQHFGDGTRLSIL.

The rearrangement uses TRBV10-3 and TRBJ2-2; D is ambiguous. V lost 11 bases and J lost 0, with 16 bases in between. This CDR3 has 15 residues. The germline CDR1 and CDR2 sequences are ENHRY and SYGVKD. The CDR3 DNA sequence: TGTGCCGCTACGTCCCGACTTTCGAACACCGGGGAGCTGTTTTTT. Its protein product is CAATSRLSNTGELFF.

J is TRBJ2-7 and V is TRBV5-1; 8 bases line up with TRBD2. The CDR3 has 15 amino acids. CDR1 and CDR2 (germline): SGHRS, YFSETQ. V trimming: 5 bases; J trimming: 2 bases; junction bases outside the gene matches: 9. The chain's CDR3 is CASSPREGTPYEQYF. Here the CDR3 DNA reads TGCGCCAGCAGTCCTCGGGAGGGTACGCCCTACGAGCAGTACTTC.

This sequence joins TRBV7-9 and TRBJ2-2; TRBD2 aligns across 8 bases. The CDR3 spans 18 residues. After removal of 3 bases from V and 6 bases from J, the junction contained 15 bases not matched to a gene. Germline V gene data show CDR1 as SEHNR and CDR2 as FQNEAQ (reference sequence). The CDR3 here is CASSFGGNGRAFSGELFF. DNA of the CDR3: TGTGCCAGCAGCTTCGGGGGGAACGGGAGGGCCTTTTCCGGGGAGCTGTTTTTT.

This chain links TRBV6-5 with TRBJ2-5; the D is unclear. The V and J ends lost 6 bases and 2 bases respectively, with 10 bases between them. The CDR3 is 13 amino acids. CDR1 is MNHEY, CDR2 SVGAGI, per germline. CDR3 residues: CASRRLKQETQYF. Here the CDR3 DNA reads TGTGCCAGCAGGCGACTGAAACAAGAGACCCAGTACTTC.

The V gene is TRBV2, the J gene TRBJ2-7; 7 positions match TRBD1. V dropped 2 bases and J dropped 2; count of bases not matched to a gene: 6. This CDR3 has 15 residues. CDR1 and CDR2 (germline): SNHLY, FYNNEI. In DNA, the CDR3 is TGTGCCAGCAGTGAAAATGACGGGACAGCCTACGAGCAGTACTTC. Encoded protein: CASSENDGTAYEQYF.

This clone came up once. The chain has TRBV30 and TRBJ1-3, with no clear D. The CDR3 sequence is 13 residues long. V shed 4 bases and J shed 0 bases, with 7 bases lying between them. The germline gives CDR1 GTSNPN, CDR2 SVGIG (reference sequence). The CDR3 here is CAWTEDSGNTIYF. The CDR3 region has the DNA TGTGCCTGGACAGAGGACTCTGGAAACACCATATATTTT. The full variable domain, with the rest looked up from reference TRBV30 and TRBJ1-3, is SQTIHQWPATLVQPVGSPLSLECTVEGTSNPNLYWYRQAAGRGLQLLFYSVGIGQISSEVPQNLSASRPQDRQFILSSKKLLLSDSGFYLCAWTEDSGNTIYFGEGSWLTVV.

The chain uses TRBV2 and TRBJ2-6; D perhaps matches TRBD1 (6 bases). The germline V and J ends were trimmed by 4 bases and 2 bases, with 15 bases remaining between them. The CDR3 is made up of 17 amino acids. Germline assignment: CDR1 SNHLY and CDR2 FYNNEI. In DNA form, the CDR3 reads TGTGCCAGCAGTGCACAGGGTCTCTTAACTGGGGCCAACGTCCTGACTTTC. Its protein product is CASSAQGLLTGANVLTF.

This clone showed up just a few times. This chain uses TRBV10-1 with TRBJ1-2; D might be TRBD1 (5 bases). The germline V gene has CDR1 WNHNN and CDR2 SYGVQD (reference sequence). The CDR3 runs to 14 residues. The germline V and J ends were trimmed by 8 bases and 6 bases, with 19 bases remaining between them. CDR3 DNA sequence: TGCGCCAGCCACCGAGGGGAAGAATCCGATGGCTACACCTTC. Protein product: CASHRGEESDGYTF.

This sequence joins TRBV13 and TRBJ1-2; D is undetermined. Germline CDR1 and CDR2: PRHDT and FYEKMQ (reference sequence). V lost 5 bases, J lost 4 bases, and 20 bases lay in between. The CDR3 loop spans 16 amino acids. CDR3 sequence: CASSPQISFRSYGYTF. The CDR3 nucleotides read TGTGCCAGCAGCCCACAAATAAGCTTCAGATCCTATGGCTACACCTTC.

By sample share, this clone is medium-sized. V usage is TRBV5-1 and J usage is TRBJ2-3; 10 bases align to TRBD2. This CDR3 has 15 amino acids. Trimming took 4 bases from V and 4 from J; bases not matched to a gene: 6. Germline assignment: CDR1 SGHRS and CDR2 YFSETQ. The CDR3 protein is CASSLAGDGPDTQYF. CDR3 DNA sequence: TGCGCCAGCAGCCTAGCGGGAGATGGCCCAGATACGCAGTATTTT. Variable domain in full (rest from reference TRBV5-1 and TRBJ2-3): KAGVTQTPRYLIKTRGQQVTLSCSPISGHRSVSWYQQTPGQGLQFLFEYFSETQRNKGNFPGRFSGRQFSNSRSEMNVSTLELGDSALYLCASSLAGDGPDTQYFGPGTRLTVL.

The V gene is TRBV11-2, the J gene TRBJ2-7; 8 nucleotides match TRBD2. The ends lost 3 bases at V and 2 bases at J; junction bases unmatched: 6. CDR3 size: 15 residues. CDR1 SGHAT and CDR2 FQNNGV come from the germline V gene. The CDR3 nucleotides read TGTGCCAGCAGCTTGACGAGCGGGAGCCCCTACGAGCAGTACTTC. This codes for CASSLTSGSPYEQYF.

CDR3 nucleotides: TGTGCCATCAGTGGGGAGACAAATTCACCCCTCCACTTT. Translating it yields CAISGETNSPLHF. This chain connects TRBV10-3 to TRBJ1-6, with no clear D. The CDR3 is 13 amino acids. CDR1 is ENHRY and CDR2 is SYGVKD in the germline V gene. V shed 4 bases and J shed 7 bases, with 8 bases lying between them.

This chain connects TRBV4-3 to TRBJ2-7; D not certain. CDR1 and CDR2 from the germline V gene are LGHNA and YSLEER. This CDR3 has 14 residues. V shed 3 bases and J shed 3 bases, with 12 bases lying between them. CDR3 DNA: TGCGCCAGCAGCCAGGACCTGGGCCTCTACGAGCAGTACTTC. This encodes CASSQDLGLYEQYF.

The chain has TRBV9 and TRBJ2-2, with D perhaps given as TRBD1 or TRBD2 (5 bases each). V was clipped by 0 bases and J by 0 bases, with 9 bases between them. This CDR3 comprises 16 residues. CDR1 and CDR2 (germline): SGDLS, YYNGEE. The CDR3 DNA is TGTGCCAGCAGCGTAGGGGGACGGACGAACACCGGGGAGCTGTTTTTT. This encodes CASSVGGRTNTGELFF.

The rearrangement uses TRBV7-1 and TRBJ2-3; TRBD2 matches at 8 bases. TRBV7-1 is annotated as an ORF whose role is uncertain. There are 20 residues in the CDR3. V was clipped by 4 bases and J by 1 base; unmatched bases: 19. The CDR3 reads CASSLPNTLAGREGTDTQYF. The CDR3 DNA sequence: TGTGCCAGCAGCTTACCGAATACCTTAGCGGGGCGGGAGGGCACAGATACGCAGTATTTT.

The CDR3 DNA follows: TGTGCCAGCAGCCAACTGGGGGGCGCGAAAACAGATACGCAGTATTTT. This codes for CASSQLGGAKTDTQYF. The V call is TRBV14, the J call TRBJ2-3; D might be TRBD1 or TRBD2, each matching 6 bases. The CDR3 is 16 amino acids. CDR1 is SGHDN, CDR2 FVKESK, per germline. The V gene lost 2 bases and the J gene lost 3 bases, with 15 bases spanning the gap.

The chain recombines TRBV6-6 with TRBJ2-7; maybe TRBD1 (6 bases). CDR3 size: 15 residues. V was clipped by 5 bases and J by 2 bases, with 16 bases between them. Germline loops: CDR1 MNHNY, CDR2 SVGAGI (reference sequence). CDR3 coding DNA: TGTGCCAGCAGTAGTCACAGGGACGCGCCCTACGAGCAGTACTTC. This translates into CASSSHRDAPYEQYF.

The rearrangement links TRBV5-1 to TRBJ2-7; TRBD1 or TRBD2 may be the D gene (5 bases each). The CDR3 has 14 residues. Trimming stripped 0 bases from V and 3 bases from J, with 10 bases between. Germline V lookup: CDR1 SGHRS, CDR2 YFSETQ. CDR3 DNA: TGCGCCAGCAGCTTGGCCGGGGCTCACTACGAGCAGTACTTC. It translates to CASSLAGAHYEQYF.

Here the CDR3 reads CASSELGGVWYGYTF. The CDR3 DNA reads TGTGCCAGCAGTGAATTAGGAGGGGTTTGGTATGGCTACACCTTC. The chain uses TRBV25-1 and TRBJ1-2, with a tentative D call TRBD1 (5 bases). The CDR3 is 15 residues long. The germline V gene has CDR1 MGHDK and CDR2 SYGVNS. Between the trimmed V and J ends, which lost 1 base and 5 bases, there was a span of 14 bases.

CDR3 loop: CASSLGETNEKLFF. CDR3 DNA: TGCGCCAGCAGCTTGGGCGAAACTAATGAAAAACTGTTTTTT. This chain joins TRBV5-1 and TRBJ1-4, with no clear D. Germline V gene lookup returns CDR1 SGHRS and CDR2 YFSETQ. This CDR3 has 14 amino acids. The V end was cut by 0 bases, the J end by 1 base, with 4 bases between.

The gene calls are TRBV2 and TRBJ1-5; D gene unclear. CDR3 length: 17 residues. The germline V and J ends were trimmed by 3 bases and 0 bases, with 15 bases remaining between them. From germline, CDR1 is SNHLY and CDR2 FYNNEI. The CDR3 loop reads CASSEYRSSYSNQPQHF. CDR3 in DNA: TGTGCCAGCAGTGAGTACCGAAGTTCTTATAGCAATCAGCCCCAGCATTTT.

The rearrangement uses TRBV27 and TRBJ2-7; D not certain. Trimming pared 5 bases from V and 0 bases from J, leaving 8 bases between. Germline-derived CDR1 and CDR2 are MNHEY and SMNVEV (reference sequence). The CDR3 covers 13 residues. CDR3 protein: CASSPGISYEQYF. The DNA of the CDR3 is TGTGCCAGCAGTCCAGGAATCTCCTACGAGCAGTACTTC.

The chain uses TRBV5-4 and TRBJ2-1, with D uncertain. Trimming took 4 bases from V and 5 from J, leaving 13 bases between them. CDR1 and CDR2 (germline): SGHNT, YYREEE (reference sequence). The CDR3 is 14 residues long. Here the CDR3 DNA reads TGTGCCAGCAGCCATCTCCTCCTAGACAATGAGCAGTTCTTC. Its translation is CASSHLLLDNEQFF.

The rearrangement uses TRBV27 and TRBJ2-1; 10 bases fit TRBD1. Germline-derived CDR1 and CDR2 are MNHEY and SMNVEV (reference sequence). The V segment lost 0 bases and the J segment 3 bases; nucleotides outside the gene matches: 2. CDR3 length: 16 amino acids. The CDR3: CASSLSDRGYYNEQFF. CDR3 bases: TGTGCCAGCAGTTTATCGGACAGGGGGTACTACAATGAGCAGTTCTTC.

CDR3 sequence reads: CASSLRWYGANVLTF. CDR3 sequence (DNA): TGTGCCAGCAGTTTACGGTGGTATGGGGCCAACGTCCTGACTTTC. The rearrangement joins TRBV27 to TRBJ2-6; no clear D. V lost 2 bases and J lost 3, with 8 bases in between. The germline V gene has CDR1 MNHEY and CDR2 SMNVEV (reference sequence). The CDR3 is 15 amino acids. The complete variable domain, with remaining parts taken from reference TRBV27 and TRBJ2-6, reads EAQVTQNPRYLITVTGKKLTVTCSQNMNHEYMSWYRQDPGLGLRQIYYSMNVEVTDKGDVPEGYKVSRKEKRNFPLILESPSPNQTSLYFCASSLRWYGANVLTFGAGSRLTVL.

The chain combines TRBV7-9 with TRBJ2-7; 8 bases are shared with TRBD2. V lost 0 bases and J lost 6; bases outside the gene matches: 7. This CDR3 is 15 amino acids long. The germline CDR1 and CDR2 sequences are SEHNR and FQNEAQ (reference sequence). CDR3 nucleotide sequence: TGTGCCAGCAGCTTAGCAATAGGACTAGCAGGCGAGCAGTACTTC. This sequence encodes CASSLAIGLAGEQYF.

The table lists this clone with a count of one. This chain links TRBV6-1 with TRBJ2-3, with D perhaps matching TRBD1 (6 bases). The CDR3 extends over 16 amino acids. Trimming cost V 4 bases and J 0 bases, with 14 bases left between them. Germline loops: CDR1 MNHNS, CDR2 SASEGT. CDR3 sequence reads: CASSAWTVGSTDTQYF. The CDR3 nucleotides are TGTGCCAGCAGTGCATGGACAGTAGGTAGCACAGATACGCAGTATTTT.

The chain employs TRBV19 and TRBJ1-2; TRBD1 might be the D (5 bases). V lost 3 bases and J 4 bases, leaving 15 bases between the germline ends. The CDR3 spans 15 residues. Germline values: CDR1 LNHDA, CDR2 SQIVND (reference sequence). DNA of the CDR3: TGTGCCAGTAGTATTCAGACAGCCTCTGGCTATGGCTACACCTTC. Its translation: CASSIQTASGYGYTF. The full variable domain, rest sourced from reference TRBV19 and TRBJ1-2, is DGGITQSPKYLFRKEGQNVTLSCEQNLNHDAMYWYRQDPGQGLRLIYYSQIVNDFQKGDIAEGYSVSREKKESFPLTVTSAQKNPTAFYLCASSIQTASGYGYTFGSGTRLTVV.